The present T cell receptor (beta chain) was sequenced within a study of shared clonotypes between healthy human individuals. Study findings and constraints: Represented diversity (both genetic and exposure-history) was limited by the small number of donors.

The sample holds a few counts of this clone. Antigen unknown. Donors, healthy HIV-negative adults, lacked recent acute infections or vaccinations. Germline lookup yields CDR1 LNHNV and CDR2 YYDKDF (reference sequence). Trimming at V came to 1 base and at J to 5 bases, leaving 4 bases not matched to a gene. This CDR3 comprises 14 residues. Some 32,000 T cell genomes, or 250 to 300 ng DNA, went into replicate PCRs of unsorted PBMC. Unsorted PBMC DNA underwent sequencing on ten immunoSEQ deep assay plates. Sequenced by immunoSEQ multiplex PCR; TCRdb stores in-frame clones only, minus some. Of around 500,000 clones listed, 60% to 85% are singletons.

This receptor was taken from a woman aged 40 to 55 in good health. Some clones in this sample may be carry-over from other donors' samples. Sequences were obtained from PBMCs. The chain carries TRBV15 and TRBJ1-1; 7 nucleotides line up with TRBD1. The CDR3 coding sequence is TGTGCCACCAGCAGAGTACAGGGGACGACTGAAGCTTTCTTT. This gives the protein CATSRVQGTTEAFF.